A single sample gave rise to the 4 T cell receptor beta chains below, sequenced in a study of T cell repertoires in cytomegalovirus infection. For these TCRs, the target antigens are not known. MiXCR, applied by TCRdb to the reads, yields one record per CDR3 protein. In the table there are some 800,000 distinct CDR3 sequences, approximately 29% of which are singletons. The sequenced sample was cultured CD8+ T cells from PBMCs, obtained from culture after CMV antigen stimulation. The receptor set was obtained from a human donor in good health (CMV status not recorded). Some clones in this sample may be carry-over from other donors' samples.

This CDR3 is CASTLTGSYEQYV. Here the CDR3 DNA reads TGTGCCAGCACTCTGACAGGGTCGTACGAGCAGTACGTC. The chain recombines TRBV28 with TRBJ2-7; 7 positions match TRBD1. The CDR3 spans 13 residues. Germline V CDR1 and CDR2: MDHEN, SYDVKM. V lost 7 bases to trimming and J lost 4 bases; unmatched junction nucleotides: 7.

The chain uses TRBV10-2 and TRBJ1-4; D is unresolved. Per the germline V gene, CDR1 is WSHSY and CDR2 is SAAADI. V lost 10 bases to trimming and J lost 6 bases, with 15 bases between them. The CDR3 length is 13 residues. The CDR3 sequence is CAIRRAEDEKLFF. The CDR3 nucleotides read TGCGCCATCCGGAGGGCGGAAGATGAAAAACTGTTTTTT.

This clonotype appeared a few times. The gene calls are TRBV19 and TRBJ1-1; D not resolved. Germline V gives CDR1 LNHDA, CDR2 SQIVND (reference sequence). This CDR3 has 14 amino acids. Trimming pared 6 bases from V and 1 base from J, leaving 12 bases between. CDR3 region: CASRREGRNTEAFF. The CDR3 bases are TGTGCCAGTAGGAGAGAGGGAAGGAACACTGAAGCTTTCTTT.

The chain uses TRBV7-9 and TRBJ2-4; the match to TRBD1 covers 8 bases. The CDR3 sequence is 12 residues long. Per germline, CDR1 SEHNR and CDR2 FQNEAQ (reference sequence). J lost 7 bases, V lost 5 bases, and 1 base had no gene match. DNA for the CDR3: TGTGCCAGCAGCGACAGGGGTAACATTCAGTACTTC. Amino acids: CASSDRGNIQYF.